The 5 T cell receptor beta chains below all came from one sample that was sequenced in a study of response to subunit inactivated influenza vaccine. TCRdb re-called the RT-PCR reads with MiXCR, one entry per CDR3 protein. The sample holds hundreds of thousands of distinct CDR3 sequences; 15% to 19% are singletons and the top ten take about 9.9%. The sequences come from PBMCs from blood, collected about 13 days after vaccination. The source is a man between 50 and 59 years old who received an inactivated influenza vaccine.

The chain combines TRBV12-3 or TRBV12-4 with TRBJ2-5, with D unresolved. This CDR3 comprises 12 residues. Trimming removed 5 bases at V and 8 bases at J, with 12 bases between. CDR3 sequence: CASSPRLVTQYF. CDR3 nucleotides: TGTGCCAGCAGTCCCCGTCTGGTAACCCAGTACTTC.

This chain links TRBV28 with TRBJ2-7, with TRBD2 matching 7 bases. V lost 6 bases and J lost 8; bases outside the gene matches: 10. Germline-derived CDR1 and CDR2 are MDHEN and SYDVKM. The CDR3 length is 13 residues. The CDR3 spells CASSPPGGYKQYF. The CDR3 DNA reads TGTGCCAGCAGCCCACCCGGGGGGTACAAGCAGTACTTC.

This sequence joins TRBV5-4 and TRBJ2-2; D is uncertain. Per germline, CDR1 SGHNT and CDR2 YYREEE (reference sequence). Trimming removed 6 bases from V and 5 bases from J, with 8 bases in between. The CDR3 consists of 12 residues. CDR3 DNA: TGTGCCAGCACTACCGTGACCGGGGAGCTGTTTTTT. It encodes CASTTVTGELFF.

In DNA form, the CDR3 reads TGCGCCAGCAGCCTAGCGGGGCGGGGAGAGACCCAGTACTTC. It specifies CASSLAGRGETQYF. The chain carries TRBV4-3 and TRBJ2-5; 8 bases agree with TRBD2. Germline trimming cut 4 bases from V and 4 bases from J; bases unmatched to any gene: 5. The germline V gene has CDR1 LGHNA and CDR2 YSLEER. This CDR3 has 14 amino acids.

This chain links TRBV7-2 with TRBJ2-3, with D possibly TRBD2 on 6 matching bases. CDR1 SGHTA and CDR2 FQGNSA come from the germline V gene. The CDR3 totals 11 residues. V lost 1 base, J lost 14 bases, and 10 bases lay in between. The CDR3 is CASSLGRGPYF. The CDR3 nucleotides are TGTGCCAGCAGCTTAGGGAGGGGACCGTATTTT.